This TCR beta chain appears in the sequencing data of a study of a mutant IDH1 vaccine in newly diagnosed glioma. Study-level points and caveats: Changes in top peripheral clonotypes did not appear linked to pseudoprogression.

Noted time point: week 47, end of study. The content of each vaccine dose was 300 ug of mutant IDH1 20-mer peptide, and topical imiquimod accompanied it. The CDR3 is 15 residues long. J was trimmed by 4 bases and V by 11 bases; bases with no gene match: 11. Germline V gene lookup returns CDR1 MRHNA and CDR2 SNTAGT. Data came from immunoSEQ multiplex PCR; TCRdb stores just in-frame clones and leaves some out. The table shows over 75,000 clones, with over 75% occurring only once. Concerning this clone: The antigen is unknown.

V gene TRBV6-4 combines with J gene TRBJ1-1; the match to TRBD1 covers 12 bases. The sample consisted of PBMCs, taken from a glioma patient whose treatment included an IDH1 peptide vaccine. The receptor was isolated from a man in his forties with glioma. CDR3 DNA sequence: TGTGCCCCCCAGGGGACAGGGGGCATACCCACTGAAGCTTTCTTT. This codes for CAPQGTGGIPTEAFF.